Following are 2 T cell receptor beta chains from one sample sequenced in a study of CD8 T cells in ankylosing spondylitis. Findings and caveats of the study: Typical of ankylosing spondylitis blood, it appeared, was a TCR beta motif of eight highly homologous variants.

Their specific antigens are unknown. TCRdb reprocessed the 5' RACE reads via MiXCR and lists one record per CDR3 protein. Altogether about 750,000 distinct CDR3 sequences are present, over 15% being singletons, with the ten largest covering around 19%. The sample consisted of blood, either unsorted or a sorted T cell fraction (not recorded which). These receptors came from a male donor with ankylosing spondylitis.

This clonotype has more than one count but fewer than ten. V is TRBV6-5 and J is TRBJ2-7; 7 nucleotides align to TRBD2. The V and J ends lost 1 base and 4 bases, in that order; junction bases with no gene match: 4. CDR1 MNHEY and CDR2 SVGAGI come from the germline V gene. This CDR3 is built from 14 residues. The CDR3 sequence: CASSYFSGAYEQYF. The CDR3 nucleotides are TGTGCCAGCAGTTACTTCAGCGGGGCTTACGAGCAGTACTTC.

In DNA, the CDR3 is TGCAGTGCTAGATCGCCCGGACTAGCGGGAGTCTACGAGCAGTACTTC. Its protein product is CSARSPGLAGVYEQYF. V is TRBV20-1 and J is TRBJ2-7, with 13 bases that match TRBD2. CDR1 and CDR2 (germline): DFQATT, SNEGSKA (reference sequence). After removal of 2 bases from V and 3 bases from J, the junction contained 7 bases not matched to a gene. The CDR3 length is 16 residues.